This T cell receptor (beta chain) is drawn from a study of cytomegalovirus exposure and HLA in healthy donors. In germline, CDR1 is MNHNS, CDR2 SASEGT. V lost 6 bases, J lost 1 base, and 5 bases stayed unmatched. This CDR3 region has 14 residues. The PCR made use of 60 Vbeta and 13 Jbeta primers. Here immunoSEQ multiplex PCR was the method, and the copy in TCRdb shows in-frame clones only, minus some. This table holds some 180,000 clones, roughly four fifths found once. Study results and limitations: In a later analysis, across HLA loci, associated TCR counts were highest for DRB1, lowest for HLA-C. One variant, a missense change in DCLRE1C, was linked in a later analysis to TCR beta V- and J-gene trimming.

In regard to this clone: Its target is unknown.

The origin of this receptor is a man in his forties in good health and CMV-seropositive. This sequence joins TRBV6-1 and TRBJ1-2, with TRBD1 matching over 7 bases. The specimen was PBMCs. Here the CDR3 DNA reads TGTGCCAGCAGAGTACAGGGGCATAACTATGGCTACACCTTC. It codes for CASRVQGHNYGYTF.